This entry features one T cell receptor beta chain sequence. Its antigen remains undetermined. Base-call qualities are not available, and no considerably larger clone is one nucleotide away. Spanning cysteine to phenylalanine, the CDR3 consists of 15 amino acids. Just CDR3 DNA is preserved here, 45 bases in frame from base 1. V is shortened by 1 base, J by 11 bases, and the region joining them spans 15 bases. The germline V gene encodes CDR1 LNHNV and CDR2 YYDKDF (reference sequence). The entry originates in a study of OX40 agonist ivuxolimab in advanced cancers. For the wider study: Ivuxolimab, which targeted the costimulatory receptor OX40 (CD134), was an agonistic, fully human IgG2 monoclonal antibody. Intravenous ivuxolimab was administered to patients every 2 weeks at six dose levels: 0.01, 0.1, 0.3, 1.5, 3 and 10 mg/kg. Of the approximately 54 patients in dose escalation, approximately 20 had hepatocellular carcinoma, some 15 had melanoma, 9 had renal cell carcinoma and 9 had head and neck cancer. In the dose-escalation cohort, nearly 85% of patients were male, and the mean age was roughly 56 years with a range of roughly 20 to 80. Patients were allowed to have had prior anti-PD-1, anti-PD-L1 or anti-CTLA-4 therapy, and around 40% of the dose-escalation patients had previously received checkpoint inhibitors. Three dose-escalation patients achieved partial responses, one with hepatocellular carcinoma and two with cutaneous melanoma. The point of sequencing TCRbeta in the periphery was to test whether ivuxolimab changed TCR sequence diversity and drove clonal T-cell expansion. The paper reports the monotherapy dose-escalation portion (N = 52 patients) of the phase I ivuxolimab trial.

Genomic DNA was isolated from the sorted cells so that the TCRbeta CDR3 region could be sequenced. The immunoSEQ Assay was used for sequencing of TCRbeta CDR3 regions. TCRdb re-hosts the immuneACCESS table, in-frame sequences only. Its copies lack some clones; in the studies checked, an unresolved V gene accounts for under half of them, and the cause for the rest is not known. Across this sample there are just under 65,000 clones, with about four fifths seen only once. Around 10% of the sample is in the top ten clones. Beyond this particular receptor, the publication reports: In partial responders in the 0.1-3.0 mg/kg groups, normalized peripheral clonal expansion was found to be among the lowest, especially among CD8+ T cells. After ivuxolimab, CD8+ T cells had more expanded clones than CD4+ T cells on average. At doses from 0.1 to 3.0 mg/kg, clonal expansion was seen in both CD4+ and CD8+ blood T cells between baseline and week 6. Antigen specificity was not determined for the clonally expanded peripheral T cells. Low levels of normalized T-cell clonal expansion were also seen in some patients who did not respond.

The trial excluded patients who had a history of autoimmune disease or were on systemic immunosuppression. Peripheral blood for TCR sequencing was collected from all dose cohorts at baseline, on cycle 4 day 1, and on cycle 7 day 1. The samples were drawn from a first-in-human, open-label, multicenter phase I dose-escalation trial of ivuxolimab. Adults with locally advanced or metastatic head and neck squamous cell, hepatocellular, melanoma or renal cell carcinoma were enrolled in the trial. Before TCR sequencing, CD4+ and CD8+ T cells were separately sorted from peripheral blood. This TCR was recovered from an adult with an advanced solid tumor such as melanoma, head and neck, liver or kidney cancer. The material was CD4+ or CD8+ T cells sorted from blood, obtained in a trial of the OX40 agonist ivuxolimab. The chain is assembled from TRBV15 and TRBJ1-6; the D region possibly corresponds to TRBD1 (5 bases align). CDR3 loop: CATSRAWGIRTPLHF. The DNA sequence is TGTGCCACCAGCAGAGCGTGGGGGATTCGGACACCCCTCCACTTT.